This T cell receptor (beta chain) was sequenced in a study of T cells expressing NK-cell markers. General observations from the study: The study found dominant NKG2C+ clonotypes at about 1.0-7.5% of CD8+ T cells in six donors. Expanded clones of NKG2C+ T cells had an unclear HCMV specificity.

Note on this clonotype: Its antigen is not known.

From the 5' RACE reads, TCRdb lists one entry per CDR3 protein and no DNA. The table for this sample gives more than 400,000 distinct CDR3 sequences. Germline CDR1 MNHNS, CDR2 SASEGT. The CDR3 runs 13 residues. This clonotype originated in a woman aged 18 to 75 in good health. The chain links TRBV6-1 to TRBJ2-7. The sample taken for sequencing was blood T cells: a sorted CD56 or NKG2C T cell subset, CD4+ or CD8+ T cells, or bulk PBMC T cells (not recorded which). CDR3: CASSQGPLYEQYF.